This T cell receptor (beta chain) appears in the sequencing data of a study of technical replicates of blood from several donors. TCRdb's table, derived via immunoSEQ multiplex PCR, lists solely in-frame clones and lacks some. In the table there are more than 60,000 clones, about 87% of which are singletons. The CDR3 extends over 16 amino acids. Germline CDR1 is MRHNA and CDR2 is SNTAGT. J gave up 3 bases and V 4 bases, and 11 bases lay outside the gene matches. A few counts support this clone. Sequenced material: PBMCs. V is TRBV6-4 and J is TRBJ2-7; TRBD2 matches 8 bases. The TCR sequence derives from a human donor in good health. Some clones in this sample may be carry-over from other donors' samples. The CDR3 nucleotides read TGTGCCAGCAGTGGGCTAGCGGGTCCATCTTTCTACGAGCAGTACTTC. Its protein product is CASSGLAGPSFYEQYF.